The source of this TCR beta chain is a study of blood T cell repertoires in COVID-19. Original processing methods: Estimation of nucleated cell counts relied on the amplification of reference gene primers. The table came from immunoSEQ multiplex PCR; TCRdb's copy has only in-frame clones and leaves some out. V and J calls and clone size follow that table, whereas D and trimming were derived from the DNA. Of under 150,000 clones listed, roughly 76% are singletons. The germline V and J ends were trimmed by 5 bases and 3 bases, with 9 bases remaining between them. This CDR3 comprises 13 residues. In germline, CDR1 is SGHVS, CDR2 FQNEAQ.

This clonotype originated in an elderly man with acute or convalescent COVID-19. The rearrangement joins TRBV7-8 to TRBJ2-3; maybe TRBD1 (5 bases). Sequenced: peripheral blood. The CDR3 is CASSGQATDTQYF. DNA for the CDR3: TGTGCCAGCAGCGGACAAGCGACAGATACGCAGTATTTT.